The sequence of this T cell receptor beta chain was determined in a study of blood T cell repertoires in COVID-19. Study information: Both acute and convalescent COVID-19 samples were obtained from the United States, Italy and Spain. The cDNA or gDNA used as material had been derived from T cells, B-cell-depleted T cells, or PBMCs.

V was pared by 1 base and J by 6 bases, with 7 bases of the junction left unmatched. The CDR3 has 16 amino acids. The germline V gene has CDR1 SGHTA and CDR2 FQGNSA. How the authors handled the data: Nucleated cell number was recorded as an estimate derived from reference gene primer amplification. Profiled with immunoSEQ multiplex PCR; TCRdb holds only in-frame clones, not every one. V and J calls and clone size are copied from that table; D and trimming were computed from the DNA. The sample carries roughly 100,000 clones, roughly 80% recorded once. J is TRBJ2-4 and V is TRBV7-2; 9 bases line up with TRBD2. The sequence was collected from a woman older than 75 with acute or convalescent COVID-19. The sequenced sample consisted of peripheral blood. CDR3 coding DNA: TGTGCCAGCAGCTTAGTAGCGACTAGCGGATCAAACATTCAGTACTTC. Protein: CASSLVATSGSNIQYF.